This is a list of T cell receptor beta chains from one sample in a study of CD8+ T cells in alopecia areata. Using immunoSEQ multiplex PCR, the repertoire was profiled, and TCRdb retains in-frame clones only, with some absent. Found here are about 150,000 clones, 45% to 55% of them singletons; the top ten hold approximately 19%. Material: CD8+ T cells sorted from blood, obtained at week 0. The source of these receptors is a human donor with alopecia areata. CDR3s include the opening cysteine and the closing phenylalanine or tryptophan. The order of the fields is J gene, V gene, clone size, D gene, CDR3 DNA, CDR3 protein. A D gene is named only where the DNA matches it firmly. Clone size, where shown, is once, few, many, or a class for clones that have expanded.

TRBJ2-3 | TRBV4-3 | . | TRBD1 | TGCGCCAGCAGCCAAGAAGGGGACAGGGGTCACACAGATACGCAGTATTTT | CASSQEGDRGHTDTQYF
TRBJ1-1 | TRBV30 | few | . | TGTGCCTTCAATACAGGAAACACTGAAGCTTTCTTT | CAFNTGNTEAFF
TRBJ2-2 | TRBV4-3 | . | . | TGCGCCAGCAGATCGCAGACCGGGGAGCTGTTTTTT | CASRSQTGELFF
TRBJ2-7 | TRBV7-2 | . | . | TGTGCCGGCAGCCCCTGGACAGCCTACGAGCAGTACTTC | CAGSPWTAYEQYF
TRBJ2-3 | TRBV7-9 | . | TRBD2 | TGTGCCAGCAAGGGGACTAGAGGTCTTGCAGATACGCAGTATTTT | CASKGTRGLADTQYF
TRBJ2-7 | TRBV10-2 | . | . | TGCGCCAGCAGTGAGGGTTTCGGCTACGAGCAGTACTTC | CASSEGFGYEQYF
TRBJ2-5 | TRBV29-1 | few | . | TGCAGTGCTCGATCGTACCAGGAGACCCAGTACTTC | CSARSYQETQYF
TRBJ1-2 | TRBV29-1 | . | TRBD1 | TGCAGTGGCCGGGACAGCCATGGCTACACCTTC | CSGRDSHGYTF
TRBJ2-7 | TRBV7-3 | . | . | TGTGCCAGCAGTCCTGGACAGTTGAACGAGCAGTACTTC | CASSPGQLNEQYF
TRBJ1-2 | TRBV29-1 | . | . | TGCAGCGTGGAGACACTTCGTAACTATGGCTACACCTTC | CSVETLRNYGYTF
TRBJ1-2 | TRBV20-1 | . | . | TGCAGTCTATTCTCGGCGGGCTACACCTTC | CSLFSAGYTF
TRBJ2-1 | TRBV5-6 | . | . | TGTGCCAGCAGCTTGGAAGGTTTTGAGCAGTTCTTC | CASSLEGFEQFF
TRBJ1-5 | TRBV15 | . | . | TGTGCCACCAGCTTACGGGCCATGAGTGGGCAGCCCCAGCATTTT | CATSLRAMSGQPQHF
TRBJ2-7 | TRBV5-1 | . | . | TGCGCCAGCAGCTTGAGCGGAGATTATCTTAGTGAGCAGTACTTC | CASSLSGDYLSEQYF
TRBJ1-2 | TRBV14 | once | TRBD1 | TGTGCCAGCAGCCAGGCTCTCAAGACAGGGTACTATGGCTACACCTTC | CASSQALKTGYYGYTF
TRBJ1-4 | TRBV29-1 | few | . | TGCAGCGTCCTGACATACAGAAATGAAAAACTGTTTTTT | CSVLTYRNEKLFF
TRBJ1-2 | TRBV5-1 | . | . | TGCGCCAGCAAGCTCGCAGACATCTATGGCTACACCTTC | CASKLADIYGYTF
TRBJ2-7 | TRBV5-1 | . | . | TGCGCCAGCAGCTTGGCGGCGTCCTACGAGCAGTACTTC | CASSLAASYEQYF
TRBJ1-1 | TRBV25-1 | . | . | TGTGCCAGCACCAGAGGGGGTGAAGCTTTCTTT | CASTRGGEAFF
TRBJ2-1 | TRBV19 | . | . | TGTGCCAGTAGTATAGGTGACGGGCTATTCATCGGCAATGAGCAGTTCTTC | CASSIGDGLFIGNEQFF
TRBJ2-6 | TRBV4-3 | . | TRBD2 | TGCGCCAGCAGCCCCGATGCGGGGGCTGGGGCCAACGTCCTGACTTTC | CASSPDAGAGANVLTF
TRBJ2-3 | TRBV4-3 | . | . | TGCGCCAGCAGCCAAGATCCGCCGGGAGACAGGGCATTCTCAGATACGCAGTATTTT | CASSQDPPGDRAFSDTQYF
TRBJ1-1 | TRBV6-6 | . | . | TGTGCCAGCAGTTACAGGGTTGAAGCTTTCTTT | CASSYRVEAFF
TRBJ1-2 | TRBV27 | . | TRBD1 | TGTGCCAGCAGGCAAGGGGGCGACTATGGCTACACCTTC | CASRQGGDYGYTF
TRBJ2-7 | TRBV11-2 | . | . | TGTGCCAGCAGCTTAGTCACCGACGAGCAGTACTTC | CASSLVTDEQYF